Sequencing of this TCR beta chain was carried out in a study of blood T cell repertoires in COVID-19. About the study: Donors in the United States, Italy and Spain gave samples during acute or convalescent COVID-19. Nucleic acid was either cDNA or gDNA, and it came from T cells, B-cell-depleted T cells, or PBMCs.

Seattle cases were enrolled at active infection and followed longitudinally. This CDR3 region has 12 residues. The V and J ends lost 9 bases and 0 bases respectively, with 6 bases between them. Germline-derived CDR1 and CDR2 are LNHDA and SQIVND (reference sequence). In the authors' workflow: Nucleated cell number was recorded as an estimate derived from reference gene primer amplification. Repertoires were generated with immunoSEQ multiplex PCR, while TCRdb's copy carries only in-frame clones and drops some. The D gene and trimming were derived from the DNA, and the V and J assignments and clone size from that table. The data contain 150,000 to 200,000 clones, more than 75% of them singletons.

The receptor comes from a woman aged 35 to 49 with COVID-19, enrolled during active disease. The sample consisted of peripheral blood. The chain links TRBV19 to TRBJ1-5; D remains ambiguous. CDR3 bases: TGTGCCAGCCAGAATAGCAATCAGCCCCAGCATTTT. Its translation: CASQNSNQPQHF.